This passage covers 17 T cell receptor beta chains from one sample sequenced in a study of T cell changes during pregnancy in multiple sclerosis (dated by TCRdb to 2018 to 2020). Libraries were constructed by the immunoSEQ multiplex PCR assay. TCRdb re-hosts the immuneACCESS table, in-frame sequences only. Its copies lack some clones; in the studies checked, an unresolved V gene accounts for under half of them, and the cause for the rest is not known. The sample table lists tens of thousands of clones, 85% to 95% of them with a count of one. The top ten clones comprise over 2.5% of the sample. The sample in question was peripheral blood, obtained in the third trimester of pregnancy. The receptors originated from a female donor in good health, enrolled as a control in a pregnancy study.

The J gene is TRBJ2-5, the V gene TRBV18; D ambiguous. The CDR3 covers 11 residues. CDR1 KGHSH and CDR2 LQKENI come from the germline V gene. Trimming stripped 2 bases from V and 5 bases from J, with 3 bases between. CDR3 nucleotides: TGTGCCAGCTCACCAAGCGAGACCCAGTACTTC. Protein product: CASSPSETQYF.

The chain links TRBV29-1 to TRBJ2-5; TRBD1 aligns across 9 bases. V gave up 4 bases and J gave up 11 bases; unmatched junction bases: 5. The CDR3 length is 11 residues. Germline V gene lookup returns CDR1 SQVTM and CDR2 ANQGSEA. CDR3 loop: CSVGQGDEQYF. CDR3 DNA sequence: TGCAGCGTTGGACAGGGGGACGAACAGTACTTC. Variable domain in full (rest from reference TRBV29-1 and TRBJ2-5): SAVISQKPSRDICQRGTSLTIQCQVDSQVTMMFWYRQQPGQSLTLIATANQGSEATYESGFVIDKFPISRPNLTFSTLTVSNMSPEDSSIYLCSVGQGDEQYFGPGTRLLVL.

The chain recombines TRBV7-3 with TRBJ2-1, with 9 nucleotides matching TRBD1. V lost 0 bases, J lost 4 bases, and 1 base stayed unmatched. This CDR3 spans 15 amino acids. Germline loops: CDR1 SGHTA, CDR2 FQGTGA. The chain's CDR3 is CASSLTTGGYNEQFF. The CDR3 DNA sequence: TGTGCCAGCAGCTTAACGACAGGGGGGTACAATGAGCAGTTCTTC.

DNA for the CDR3: TGTGCCAGCAGCACCGGGACTAGCGGGAGGGCCCGGGGGGAGACCCAGTACTTC. Protein product: CASSTGTSGRARGETQYF. The genes are TRBV7-2 and TRBJ2-5; 16 bases are a match to TRBD2. CDR1 is SGHTA, CDR2 FQGNSA, per germline. This CDR3 is built from 18 residues. V shed 5 bases and J 5 bases; nucleotides not matched to a gene: 11. Full variable domain (outside the CDR3, taken from reference TRBV7-2 and TRBJ2-5): GAGVSQSPSNKVTEKGKDVELRCDPISGHTALYWYRQSLGQGLEFLIYFQGNSAPDKSGLPSDRFSAERTGGSVSTLTIQRTQQEDSAVYLCASSTGTSGRARGETQYFGPGTRLLVL.

This chain joins TRBV15 and TRBJ2-7, with 8 bases that match TRBD2. J was trimmed by 1 base and V by 1 base; bases with no gene match: 6. The CDR3 covers 16 residues. From germline, CDR1 is LNHNV and CDR2 YYDKDF (reference sequence). CDR3 sequence (DNA): TGTGCCACCAGCAGAGCGGGGGGACTAGAATCCTACGAGCAGTACTTC. This sequence encodes CATSRAGGLESYEQYF.

The sample holds a few counts of this clone. This chain uses TRBV18 with TRBJ1-5, with no clear D. Trimming took off 0 bases at V and 0 bases at J, with 21 bases between the two ends. The germline V gene has CDR1 KGHSH and CDR2 LQKENI. The CDR3 contains 20 residues. The CDR3 coding sequence is TGTGCCAGCTCACCACCAATCGGATTACTCTGGCGGCATAGCAATCAGCCCCAGCATTTT. Translating it yields CASSPPIGLLWRHSNQPQHF. Complete variable domain (other parts from reference TRBV18 and TRBJ1-5): NAGVMQNPRHLVRRRGQEARLRCSPMKGHSHVYWYRQLPEEGLKFMVYLQKENIIDESGMPKERFSAEFPKEGPSILRIQQVVRGDSAAYFCASSPPIGLLWRHSNQPQHFGDGTRLSIL.

The chain uses TRBV5-4 and TRBJ1-4; D is unclear. This CDR3 contains 13 residues. In germline, CDR1 is SGHNT, CDR2 YYREEE (reference sequence). V was trimmed by 1 base and J by 4 bases, leaving 5 bases between them. The CDR3 DNA reads as TGTGCCAGCAGCTTGTCTCGTAATGAAAAACTGTTTTTT. Translated: CASSLSRNEKLFF.

The CDR3 bases are TGTGCCAGCAGTGAATGGGGACTAGCGGGGGGGTCCACCGGGGAGCTGTTTTTT. This encodes CASSEWGLAGGSTGELFF. The rearrangement uses TRBV25-1 and TRBJ2-2; 16 bases are shared with TRBD2. Germline lookup yields CDR1 MGHDK and CDR2 SYGVNS. The CDR3 runs 18 residues. The V gene end was trimmed by 1 base and the J gene end by 4 bases; junction bases not matched to a gene: 3.

The rearrangement uses TRBV9 and TRBJ2-3; TRBD2 matches at 13 bases. The CDR3 is 17 amino acids. Germline V gene data show CDR1 as SGDLS and CDR2 as YYNGEE. The junction had 8 bases not matched to a gene; V was cut back by 3 bases and J by 4 bases. The CDR3 DNA reads as TGTGCCAGCAGCGGACCTACTAGCGGGGGGGCGCCAGATACGCAGTATTTT. The encoded protein is CASSGPTSGGAPDTQYF.

The genes are TRBV5-6 and TRBJ2-7, with 10 bases identical to TRBD2. The junction had 6 bases not matched to a gene; V was cut back by 5 bases and J by 4 bases. CDR1 SGHDT and CDR2 YYEEEE come from the germline V gene. This CDR3 comprises 14 residues. This CDR3 reads CASSDSGRLYEQYF. The CDR3 DNA follows: TGTGCCAGCAGTGATAGCGGGAGGTTATACGAGCAGTACTTC.

The V and J genes are TRBV11-3 and TRBJ2-3; D not certain. This CDR3 comprises 13 residues. V gave up 3 bases and J gave up 0 bases, with 4 bases separating them. CDR1 and CDR2 from the germline V gene are SGHNT and YENEEA. This chain's CDR3 is CASSLSSTDTQYF. DNA for the CDR3: TGTGCCAGCAGCTTGTCAAGCACAGATACGCAGTATTTT. The full variable domain, completed using reference TRBV11-3 and TRBJ2-3, is EAGVVQSPRYKIIEKKQPVAFWCNPISGHNTLYWYLQNLGQGPELLIRYENEEAVDDSQLPKDRFSAERLKGVDSTLKIQPAELGDSAVYLCASSLSSTDTQYFGPGTRLTVL.

The chain couples TRBV4-3 to TRBJ1-5; 7 bases line up with TRBD1. Trimming removed 1 base from V and 3 bases from J; junction bases left unmatched: 9. Germline assignment: CDR1 LGHNA and CDR2 YSLEER. The CDR3 sequence is 17 residues long. The CDR3 loop reads CASSQGVGRGVNQPQHF. CDR3 sequence (DNA): TGCGCCAGCAGCCAAGGGGTAGGCAGGGGGGTCAATCAGCCCCAGCATTTT.

The chain combines TRBV5-4 with TRBJ2-7; the D is unclear. The CDR3 consists of 14 residues. The V gene's germline CDR1 is SGHNT and CDR2 YYREEE (reference sequence). V shed 2 bases and J shed 1 base, with 10 bases lying between them. The CDR3 reads CASSFSQASYEQYF. In DNA, the CDR3 is TGTGCCAGCAGCTTTTCGCAGGCTTCCTACGAGCAGTACTTC.

This chain connects TRBV19 to TRBJ2-7; TRBD2 agrees at 7 bases. J gave up 2 bases and V 6 bases, and 4 bases lay outside the gene matches. There are 13 residues in the CDR3. The germline gives CDR1 LNHDA, CDR2 SQIVND (reference sequence). CDR3 loop: CASRRAGAYEQYF. CDR3 bases: TGTGCCAGTAGGAGGGCGGGAGCCTACGAGCAGTACTTC.

The chain uses TRBV28 and TRBJ2-7, with D possibly TRBD1 on 5 matching bases. From germline, CDR1 is MDHEN and CDR2 SYDVKM. V was cut by 3 bases and J by 3 bases, with 30 bases left in between. This CDR3 region has 20 residues. This CDR3 is CASSFETRDSAIFIIYEQYF. The CDR3 bases are TGTGCCAGCAGTTTTGAAACCAGAGACAGCGCGATTTTTATTATCTACGAGCAGTACTTC.

This clone was counted a single time. The V and J genes are TRBV7-9 and TRBJ2-1; 8 positions agree with TRBD2. V was clipped by 1 base and J by 7 bases; unmatched bases: 6. Germline V gene sequence: CDR1 SEHNR, CDR2 FQNEAQ (reference sequence). The CDR3 is 15 residues long. The CDR3 loop reads CASSLVSGEFNEQFF. DNA for the CDR3: TGTGCCAGCAGCTTAGTTAGCGGGGAGTTTAATGAGCAGTTCTTC.

The chain carries TRBV19 and TRBJ1-2; D perhaps matches TRBD1 (6 bases). The germline V gene encodes CDR1 LNHDA and CDR2 SQIVND (reference sequence). Between the trimmed V and J ends, which lost 5 bases and 7 bases, there was a span of 14 bases. CDR3 length equals 13 residues. In DNA form, the CDR3 reads TGTGCCAGTAGTTTAGGAACGACAGGTGGCTACACCTTC. Protein product: CASSLGTTGGYTF.